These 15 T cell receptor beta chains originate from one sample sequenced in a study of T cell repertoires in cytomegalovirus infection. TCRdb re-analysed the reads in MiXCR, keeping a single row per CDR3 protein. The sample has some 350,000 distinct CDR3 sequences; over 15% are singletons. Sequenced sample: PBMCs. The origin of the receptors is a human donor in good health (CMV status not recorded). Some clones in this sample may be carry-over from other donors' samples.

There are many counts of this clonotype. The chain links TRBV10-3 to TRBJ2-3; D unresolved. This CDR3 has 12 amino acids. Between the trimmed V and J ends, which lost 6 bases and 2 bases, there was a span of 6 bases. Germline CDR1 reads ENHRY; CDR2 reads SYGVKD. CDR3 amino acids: CAISRATDTQYF. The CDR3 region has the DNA TGTGCCATCAGCCGGGCCACAGATACGCAGTATTTT.

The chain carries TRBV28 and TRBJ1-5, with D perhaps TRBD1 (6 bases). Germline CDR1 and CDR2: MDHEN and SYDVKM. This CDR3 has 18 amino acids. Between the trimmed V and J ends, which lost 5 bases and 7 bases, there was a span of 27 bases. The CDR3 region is CASSKFGGSGGGGQPQHF. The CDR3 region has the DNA TGTGCCAGCAGTAAGTTTGGGGGGTCGGGGGGCGGCGGCCAGCCCCAGCATTTT.

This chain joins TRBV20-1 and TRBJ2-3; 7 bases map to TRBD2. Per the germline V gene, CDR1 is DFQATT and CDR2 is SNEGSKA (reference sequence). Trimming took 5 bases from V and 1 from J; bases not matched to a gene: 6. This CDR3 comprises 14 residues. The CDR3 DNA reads TGCAGTGCTTCCGGTCTAGCGGGCACAGATACGCAGTATTTT. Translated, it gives CSASGLAGTDTQYF.

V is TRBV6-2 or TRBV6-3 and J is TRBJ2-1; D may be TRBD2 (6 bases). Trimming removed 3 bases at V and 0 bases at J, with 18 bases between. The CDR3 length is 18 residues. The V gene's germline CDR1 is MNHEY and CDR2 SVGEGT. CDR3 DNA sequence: TGTGCCAGCAGTTATCCTCCCTGGAGGGCTAGCTCCTACAATGAGCAGTTCTTC. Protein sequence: CASSYPPWRASSYNEQFF.

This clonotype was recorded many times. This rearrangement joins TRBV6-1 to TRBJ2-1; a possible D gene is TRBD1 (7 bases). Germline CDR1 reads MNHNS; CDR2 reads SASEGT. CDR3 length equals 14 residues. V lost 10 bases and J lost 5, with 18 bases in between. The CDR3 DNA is TGTGCCACTATCCGGCGCGGGACAGACAATGAGCAGTTCTTC. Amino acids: CATIRRGTDNEQFF.

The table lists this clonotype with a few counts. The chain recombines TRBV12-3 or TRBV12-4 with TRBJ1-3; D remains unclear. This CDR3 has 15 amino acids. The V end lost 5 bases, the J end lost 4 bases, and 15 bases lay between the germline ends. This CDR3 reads CASSVDPFGGNTIYF. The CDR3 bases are TGTGCCAGCAGTGTGGATCCCTTTGGGGGAAACACCATATATTTT.

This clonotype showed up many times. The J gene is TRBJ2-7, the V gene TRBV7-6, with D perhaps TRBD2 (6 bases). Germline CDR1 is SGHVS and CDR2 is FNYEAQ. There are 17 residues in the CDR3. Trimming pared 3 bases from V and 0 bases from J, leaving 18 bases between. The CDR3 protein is CASSFFVRRGNSYEQYF. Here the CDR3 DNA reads TGTGCCAGCAGCTTTTTCGTGCGCCGCGGGAACTCCTACGAGCAGTACTTC. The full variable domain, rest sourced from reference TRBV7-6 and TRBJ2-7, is GAGVSQSPRYKVTKRGQDVALRCDPISGHVSLYWYRQALGQGPEFLTYFNYEAQQDKSGLPNDRFSAERPEGSISTLTIQRTEQRDSAMYRCASSFFVRRGNSYEQYFGPGTRLTVT.

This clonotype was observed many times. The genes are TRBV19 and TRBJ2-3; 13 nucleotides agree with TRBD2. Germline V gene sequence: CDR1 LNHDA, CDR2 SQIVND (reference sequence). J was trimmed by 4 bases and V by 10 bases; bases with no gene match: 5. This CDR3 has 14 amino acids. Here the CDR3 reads CATTTSGRPDTQYF. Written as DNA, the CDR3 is TGTGCCACCACGACTAGCGGGAGGCCAGATACGCAGTATTTT.

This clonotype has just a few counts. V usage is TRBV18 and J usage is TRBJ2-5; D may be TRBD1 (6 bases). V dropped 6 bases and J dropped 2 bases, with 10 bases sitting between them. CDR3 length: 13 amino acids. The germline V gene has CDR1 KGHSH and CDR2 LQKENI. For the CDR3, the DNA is TGTGCCAGCTCCTGGGGGCCACAAGAGACCCAGTACTTC. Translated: CASSWGPQETQYF.

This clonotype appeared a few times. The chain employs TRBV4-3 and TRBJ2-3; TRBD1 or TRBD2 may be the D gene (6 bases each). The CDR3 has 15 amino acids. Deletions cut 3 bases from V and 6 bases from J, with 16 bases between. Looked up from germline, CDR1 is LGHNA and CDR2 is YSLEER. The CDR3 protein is CASSQGGRATDTQYF. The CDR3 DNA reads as TGCGCCAGCAGCCAGGGGGGCAGGGCAACGGATACGCAGTATTTT.

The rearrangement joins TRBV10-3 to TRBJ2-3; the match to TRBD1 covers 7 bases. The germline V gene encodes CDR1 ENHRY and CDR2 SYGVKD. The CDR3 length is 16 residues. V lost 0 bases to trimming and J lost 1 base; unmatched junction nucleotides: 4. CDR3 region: CAISESWQGGTDTQYF. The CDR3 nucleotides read TGTGCCATCAGTGAGTCCTGGCAGGGGGGCACAGATACGCAGTATTTT.

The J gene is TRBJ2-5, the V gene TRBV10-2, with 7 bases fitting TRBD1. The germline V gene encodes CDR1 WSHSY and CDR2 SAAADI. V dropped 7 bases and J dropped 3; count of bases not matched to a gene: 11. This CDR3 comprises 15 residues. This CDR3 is CASNDPGQPKETQYF. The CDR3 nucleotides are TGCGCCAGCAATGACCCGGGACAGCCTAAAGAGACCCAGTACTTC.

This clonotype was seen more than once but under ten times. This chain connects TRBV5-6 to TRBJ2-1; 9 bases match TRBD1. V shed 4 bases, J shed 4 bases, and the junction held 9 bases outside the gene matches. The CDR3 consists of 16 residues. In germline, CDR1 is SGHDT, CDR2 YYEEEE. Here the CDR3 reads CASSPEGQGLYNEQFF. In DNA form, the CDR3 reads TGTGCCAGCAGCCCGGAGGGACAGGGACTTTACAATGAGCAGTTCTTC. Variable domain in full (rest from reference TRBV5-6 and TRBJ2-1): DAGVTQSPTHLIKTRGQQVTLRCSPKSGHDTVSWYQQALGQGPQFIFQYYEEEERQRGNFPDRFSGHQFPNYSSELNVNALLLGDSALYLCASSPEGQGLYNEQFFGPGTRLTVL.

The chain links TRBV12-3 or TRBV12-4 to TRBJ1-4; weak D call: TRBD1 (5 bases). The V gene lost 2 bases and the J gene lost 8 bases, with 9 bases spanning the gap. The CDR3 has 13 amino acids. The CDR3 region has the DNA TGTGCCAGCAGTTTATCCAGGGCGGAAAAACTGTTTTTT. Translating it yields CASSLSRAEKLFF.

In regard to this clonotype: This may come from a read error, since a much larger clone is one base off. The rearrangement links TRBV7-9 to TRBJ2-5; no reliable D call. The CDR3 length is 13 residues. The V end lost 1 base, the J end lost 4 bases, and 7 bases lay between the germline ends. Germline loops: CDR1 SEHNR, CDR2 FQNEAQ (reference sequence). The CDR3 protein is CASSLEIGETQYF. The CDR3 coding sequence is TGTGCCAGCAGCTTAGAAATCGGAGAGACCCAGTACTTC.